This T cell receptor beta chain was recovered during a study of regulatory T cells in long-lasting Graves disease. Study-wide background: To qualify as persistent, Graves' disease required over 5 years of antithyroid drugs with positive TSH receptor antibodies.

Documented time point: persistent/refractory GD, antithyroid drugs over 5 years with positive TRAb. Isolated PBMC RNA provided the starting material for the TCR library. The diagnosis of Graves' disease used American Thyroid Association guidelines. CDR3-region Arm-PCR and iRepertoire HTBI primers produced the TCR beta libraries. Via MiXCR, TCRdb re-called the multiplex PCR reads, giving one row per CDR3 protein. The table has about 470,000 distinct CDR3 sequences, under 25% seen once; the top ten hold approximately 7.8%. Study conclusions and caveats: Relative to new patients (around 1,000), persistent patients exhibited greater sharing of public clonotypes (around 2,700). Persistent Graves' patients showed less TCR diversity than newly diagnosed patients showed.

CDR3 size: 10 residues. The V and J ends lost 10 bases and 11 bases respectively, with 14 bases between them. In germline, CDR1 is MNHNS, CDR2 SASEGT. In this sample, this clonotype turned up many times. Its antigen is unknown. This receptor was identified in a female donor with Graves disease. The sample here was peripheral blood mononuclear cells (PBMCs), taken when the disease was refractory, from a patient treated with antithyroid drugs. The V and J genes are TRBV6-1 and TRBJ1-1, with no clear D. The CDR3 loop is CATQDLAAFF. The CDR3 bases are TGTGCCACCCAGGACCTGGCGGCTTTCTTT.